The rows below give T cell receptor beta chains drawn from one sample of a study of OX40 agonist ivuxolimab in advanced cancers. Sequencing used immunoSEQ multiplex PCR; TCRdb keeps in-frame clones, though not all of them. The sample carries tens of thousands of clones, 89% recorded once. Specimen: CD4+ or CD8+ T cells sorted from blood, collected in a trial of the OX40 agonist ivuxolimab. The receptor source for this set is an adult with an advanced solid tumor such as melanoma, head and neck, liver or kidney cancer. Both conserved end residues are part of each CDR3. D genes are given only for firm matches. Clone size is shown for a subset of rows, as once, few, many or a class of expanded clone.

d_call: .
clone_size: .
v_call: TRBV5-1
j_call: TRBJ1-2
cdr3_aa: CASSLAGGNYGYTF
cdr3_nt: TGCGCCAGCAGCTTAGCGGGGGGCAATTATGGCTACACCTTC

d_call: .
clone_size: .
v_call: TRBV10-1
j_call: TRBJ2-3
cdr3_aa: CASSRDRTDTQYF
cdr3_nt: TGCGCCAGCAGCCGGGACCGCACAGATACGCAGTATTTT

d_call: .
clone_size: once
v_call: TRBV5-1
j_call: TRBJ2-7
cdr3_aa: CASSSSTGAPPYEQYF
cdr3_nt: TGCGCCAGCAGTTCGTCGACTGGAGCCCCCCCCTACGAGCAGTACTTC

d_call: .
clone_size: once
v_call: TRBV15
j_call: TRBJ2-5
cdr3_aa: CATSRDRWKETQYF
cdr3_nt: TGTGCCACCAGCAGAGATCGGTGGAAAGAGACCCAGTACTTC

d_call: .
clone_size: .
v_call: TRBV21-1
j_call: TRBJ1-5
cdr3_aa: CASRTRVVPQHF
cdr3_nt: TGTGCCAGCCGGACACGGGTCGTGCCCCAGCATTTT

d_call: .
clone_size: .
v_call: TRBV30
j_call: TRBJ2-7
cdr3_aa: CAWSPDRSYEQYF
cdr3_nt: TGTGCCTGGAGTCCAGACAGGTCCTACGAGCAGTACTTC

d_call: TRBD1
clone_size: once
v_call: TRBV29-1
j_call: TRBJ1-2
cdr3_aa: CSVVDRGVTNYGYTF
cdr3_nt: TGCAGCGTTGTGGACAGGGGGGTTACTAACTATGGCTACACCTTC

d_call: .
clone_size: .
v_call: TRBV7-9
j_call: TRBJ2-1
cdr3_aa: CASSPSRVSFGEQFF
cdr3_nt: TGTGCCAGCAGCCCTTCACGGGTTAGCTTTGGTGAGCAGTTCTTC

d_call: .
clone_size: .
v_call: TRBV27
j_call: TRBJ1-1
cdr3_aa: CASSQRGLNTEAFF
cdr3_nt: TGTGCCAGCAGTCAGCGTGGACTGAACACTGAAGCTTTCTTT

d_call: .
clone_size: .
v_call: TRBV21-1
j_call: TRBJ1-6
cdr3_aa: CASSKNPKLWQFNSPLHF
cdr3_nt: TGTGCCAGCAGCAAAAATCCGAAATTGTGGCAGTTTAATTCACCCCTCCACTTT

d_call: TRBD1
clone_size: .
v_call: TRBV19
j_call: TRBJ1-2
cdr3_aa: CASSSTLLGQGAGYTF
cdr3_nt: TGTGCCAGTAGTTCCACCCTGCTAGGACAGGGGGCTGGCTACACCTTC

d_call: TRBD1
clone_size: .
v_call: TRBV28
j_call: TRBJ2-7
cdr3_aa: CASLSRAGGYEQYF
cdr3_nt: TGTGCCAGCCTCTCCAGGGCAGGGGGCTACGAGCAGTACTTC

d_call: TRBD2
clone_size: .
v_call: TRBV2
j_call: TRBJ2-1
cdr3_aa: CASSVPGTSGGGYNEQFF
cdr3_nt: TGTGCCAGCAGTGTCCCCGGGACTAGCGGAGGGGGCTACAATGAGCAGTTCTTC

d_call: .
clone_size: .
v_call: TRBV7-7
j_call: TRBJ2-2
cdr3_aa: CASSLQGPANTGELFF
cdr3_nt: TGTGCTAGCAGCTTACAGGGACCAGCGAACACCGGGGAGCTGTTTTTT

d_call: TRBD1
clone_size: few
v_call: TRBV14
j_call: TRBJ1-1
cdr3_aa: CASSQDSLETGDTEAFF
cdr3_nt: TGTGCCAGCAGCCAAGATAGTTTGGAGACAGGGGACACTGAAGCTTTCTTT

d_call: TRBD2
clone_size: .
v_call: TRBV6-5
j_call: TRBJ2-7
cdr3_aa: CASSYGPSSGRREQYF
cdr3_nt: TGTGCCAGCAGTTACGGTCCCTCGAGCGGGAGGAGGGAGCAGTACTTC

d_call: .
clone_size: few
v_call: TRBV5-1
j_call: TRBJ2-1
cdr3_aa: CASSRGTTHYNEQFF
cdr3_nt: TGCGCCAGCAGCCGGGGTACAACTCATTACAATGAGCAGTTCTTC

d_call: TRBD2
clone_size: .
v_call: TRBV5-6
j_call: TRBJ2-7
cdr3_aa: CASSLPLGSGIVEQYF
cdr3_nt: TGTGCCAGCAGCTTGCCGCTAGGTAGCGGGATCGTCGAGCAGTACTTC

d_call: .
clone_size: .
v_call: TRBV7-9
j_call: TRBJ1-1
cdr3_aa: CASSLGRGGVFTFF
cdr3_nt: TGTGCCAGCAGCCTTGGGAGGGGTGGTGTGTTCACTTTCTTT

d_call: .
clone_size: .
v_call: TRBV2
j_call: TRBJ1-5
cdr3_aa: CASSEVREQPQHF
cdr3_nt: TGTGCCAGCAGTGAAGTCAGAGAACAGCCCCAGCATTTT

d_call: .
clone_size: .
v_call: TRBV4-1
j_call: TRBJ1-3
cdr3_aa: CASSPAGGQYSTAGGNTIYF
cdr3_nt: TGCGCCAGCAGCCCGGCGGGGGGGCAATACTCTACCGCTGGTGGAAACACCATATATTTT

d_call: .
clone_size: few
v_call: TRBV5-1
j_call: TRBJ2-5
cdr3_aa: CASSLDGRGGSQETQYF
cdr3_nt: TGCGCCAGCAGCTTGGATGGCCGGGGAGGATCCCAAGAGACCCAGTACTTC

d_call: .
clone_size: .
v_call: TRBV28
j_call: TRBJ2-6
cdr3_aa: CASSPSWDTNSGANVLTF
cdr3_nt: TGTGCCAGCAGCCCGAGCTGGGACACAAACTCTGGGGCCAACGTCCTGACTTTC

d_call: TRBD1
clone_size: .
v_call: TRBV29-1
j_call: TRBJ1-1
cdr3_aa: CSVVTGGNTEAFF
cdr3_nt: TGCAGCGTTGTCACAGGGGGGAACACTGAAGCTTTCTTT

d_call: TRBD1
clone_size: .
v_call: TRBV27
j_call: TRBJ1-6
cdr3_aa: CASSFYLGQGTNSPLHF
cdr3_nt: TGTGCCAGCAGTTTCTACCTCGGACAGGGTACTAATTCACCCCTCCACTTT

d_call: .
clone_size: .
v_call: TRBV7-6
j_call: TRBJ2-7
cdr3_aa: CASSLEAGSNEQYF
cdr3_nt: TGTGCCAGCAGCTTAGAGGCGGGAAGCAACGAGCAGTACTTC

d_call: TRBD2
clone_size: .
v_call: TRBV7-3
j_call: TRBJ2-3
cdr3_aa: CASSTLSFLAGGPDTQYF
cdr3_nt: TGTGCCAGCAGCACCCTCTCCTTTCTAGCGGGGGGGCCAGATACGCAGTATTTT

d_call: .
clone_size: .
v_call: TRBV7-8
j_call: TRBJ2-7
cdr3_aa: CASSFRTSTYEQYF
cdr3_nt: TGTGCCAGCAGCTTTAGGACCTCAACCTACGAGCAGTACTTC

d_call: .
clone_size: .
v_call: TRBV6-1
j_call: TRBJ2-2
cdr3_aa: CASTTNTGELFF
cdr3_nt: TGTGCCAGCACTACGAACACCGGGGAGCTGTTTTTT

d_call: TRBD2
clone_size: .
v_call: TRBV5-1
j_call: TRBJ2-1
cdr3_aa: CASSLQGGGAYNEQFF
cdr3_nt: TGCGCCAGCAGCTTGCAGGGCGGGGGGGCCTACAATGAGCAGTTCTTC

d_call: TRBD2
clone_size: .
v_call: TRBV6-5
j_call: TRBJ2-3
cdr3_aa: CASSPTSGVPDTQYF
cdr3_nt: TGTGCCAGCAGTCCCACTAGCGGGGTACCCGATACGCAGTATTTT

d_call: .
clone_size: once
v_call: TRBV6-5
j_call: TRBJ2-7
cdr3_aa: CASTPLGYEQYF
cdr3_nt: TGTGCCAGCACCCCATTGGGCTACGAGCAGTACTTC

d_call: .
clone_size: few
v_call: TRBV5-1
j_call: TRBJ2-7
cdr3_aa: CASSLGHEAGEQYF
cdr3_nt: TGCGCCAGCAGCTTGGGCCACGAGGCAGGCGAGCAGTACTTC

d_call: .
clone_size: few
v_call: TRBV19
j_call: TRBJ1-5
cdr3_aa: CASTQRAGARNQPQHF
cdr3_nt: TGTGCCAGTACCCAGCGGGCAGGGGCCCGCAATCAGCCCCAGCATTTT

d_call: TRBD2
clone_size: .
v_call: TRBV4-3
j_call: TRBJ2-3
cdr3_aa: CASSQGWGLAGEDTQYF
cdr3_nt: TGCGCCAGCAGCCAAGGCTGGGGACTAGCGGGAGAAGATACGCAGTATTTT

d_call: .
clone_size: .
v_call: TRBV5-1
j_call: TRBJ1-1
cdr3_aa: CASSFSGTLNTEAFF
cdr3_nt: TGCGCCAGCAGTTTTTCCGGGACACTGAACACTGAAGCTTTCTTT

d_call: .
clone_size: .
v_call: TRBV5-1
j_call: TRBJ2-5
cdr3_aa: CASSISQETQYF
cdr3_nt: TGCGCCAGCAGTATCAGCCAAGAGACCCAGTACTTC

d_call: TRBD2
clone_size: .
v_call: TRBV30
j_call: TRBJ2-1
cdr3_aa: CAWSGTSINEQFF
cdr3_nt: TGTGCCTGGAGTGGGACTAGCATCAATGAGCAGTTCTTC

d_call: .
clone_size: .
v_call: TRBV6-1
j_call: TRBJ1-1
cdr3_aa: CASSEGAGHRDSEAFF
cdr3_nt: TGTGCCAGCAGTGAGGGAGCGGGACATAGAGATTCTGAAGCTTTCTTT

d_call: TRBD2
clone_size: .
v_call: TRBV7-3
j_call: TRBJ2-1
cdr3_aa: CASSRGASGRNEQFF
cdr3_nt: TGTGCCAGCAGCCGCGGGGCTAGCGGGAGAAATGAGCAGTTCTTC

d_call: TRBD2
clone_size: .
v_call: TRBV18
j_call: TRBJ2-3
cdr3_aa: CASSRSGATDTQYF
cdr3_nt: TGTGCCAGCTCACGAAGCGGGGCTACAGATACGCAGTATTTT

d_call: .
clone_size: .
v_call: TRBV27
j_call: TRBJ2-7
cdr3_aa: CASRIGTGRGLYEQYF
cdr3_nt: TGTGCCAGCAGAATAGGGACGGGGCGGGGCTTATACGAGCAGTACTTC

d_call: .
clone_size: .
v_call: TRBV5-1
j_call: TRBJ1-5
cdr3_aa: CASSLVPAAGAVGQPQHF
cdr3_nt: TGCGCCAGCAGCTTGGTACCCGCAGCAGGGGCTGTCGGTCAGCCCCAGCATTTT

d_call: TRBD1
clone_size: .
v_call: TRBV2
j_call: TRBJ2-3
cdr3_aa: CASSGGQGPLDTQYF
cdr3_nt: TGTGCCAGCAGCGGCGGACAGGGGCCTTTAGATACGCAGTATTTT

d_call: .
clone_size: .
v_call: TRBV4-3
j_call: TRBJ2-2
cdr3_aa: CASSRELNTGELFF
cdr3_nt: TGCGCCAGCAGCCGGGAGCTAAACACCGGGGAGCTGTTTTTT

d_call: TRBD2
clone_size: .
v_call: TRBV2
j_call: TRBJ2-1
cdr3_aa: CASSGSSGGLYNEQFF
cdr3_nt: TGTGCCAGCAGTGGGTCTAGCGGGGGCCTTTATAATGAGCAGTTCTTC

d_call: TRBD2
clone_size: once
v_call: TRBV5-1
j_call: TRBJ2-7
cdr3_aa: CASNAGGLAAPYEQYF
cdr3_nt: TGCGCCAGCAACGCGGGGGGACTAGCGGCACCCTACGAGCAGTACTTC

d_call: .
clone_size: .
v_call: TRBV7-9
j_call: TRBJ1-2
cdr3_aa: CASSRLDSLLTGGYTF
cdr3_nt: TGTGCCAGCAGCCGCCTGGACAGTCTGCTAACTGGAGGCTACACCTTC

d_call: TRBD2
clone_size: .
v_call: TRBV5-6
j_call: TRBJ2-3
cdr3_aa: CASSLAGSGGTDTQYF
cdr3_nt: TGTGCCAGCAGCTTGGCGGGTAGCGGGGGCACAGATACGCAGTATTTT

d_call: TRBD2
clone_size: .
v_call: TRBV5-4
j_call: TRBJ2-3
cdr3_aa: CASSLALSGREADTQYF
cdr3_nt: TGTGCCAGCAGCTTGGCCCTTAGCGGGAGAGAGGCAGATACGCAGTATTTT